This T cell receptor (beta chain) was documented in a study of shared clonotypes between healthy human individuals. General study points: Donor scarcity curtailed the genetic and exposure-history diversity represented herein.

This CDR3 region has 15 residues. Germline-derived CDR1 and CDR2 are MNHEY and SVGAGI. J gave up 2 bases and V 7 bases, and 6 bases lay outside the gene matches. Libraries were prepared by immunoSEQ multiplex PCR; TCRdb keeps only in-frame clonotypes and omits some of them. The repertoire has 600,000 or so clones, approximately 95% of them found once; the top ten carry approximately 0.11%. Naive CD8 cells lacked CD45RO, underwent positive selection for CCR7 and left out terminally differentiated effector memory CD45RA+ cells. The donors, healthy adults who were HIV-negative, had experienced no recent acute infections or vaccinations. This clone was counted once. Its target is not known.

The source is a woman in her twenties or thirties in good health. This rearrangement joins TRBV6-5 to TRBJ2-7; 12 nucleotides match TRBD2. The sample comprised naive CD8+ T cells sorted from blood. CDR3 coding DNA: TGTGCCAGCATTGCACGGACTAGCGGGGCCTACGAGCAGTACTTC. Translating gives CASIARTSGAYEQYF.